This TCR beta chain was sequenced for a study of blood T cells in healthy people across ages. This clonotype was counted a few times. With each sample, at least 6 micrograms of total RNA were extracted. The germline CDR1 and CDR2 sequences are SGHTA and FQGNSA. With 2 bases removed from V and 5 bases from J, the gap between germline ends came to 12 bases. The CDR3 has 14 amino acids. Sample-barcoded 5' priming and a J-beta primer mix drove a second PCR of roughly 6 to 12 cycles. Per sample, CDR3-containing paired-end reads numbered at least 3 million. TCRdb called the 5' RACE reads again in MiXCR, with one record for every CDR3 protein. The sample holds fewer than 800,000 distinct CDR3 sequences, around a fifth seen once.

This clonotype was obtained from a man between 65 and 80 years old in good health. V usage is TRBV7-2 and J usage is TRBJ1-2; D ambiguous. The sequencing input was blood. The CDR3 DNA is TGTGCCAGCAGCTTAAGGACGTCGGGATATGGCTACACCTTC. Translated, it gives CASSLRTSGYGYTF.